This T cell receptor beta chain stems from a study of blood T cell repertoires in COVID-19. Looking at the study overall: Acute and convalescent COVID-19 specimens originated in the United States, Italy and Spain. Sources were T cells, B-cell-depleted T cells, or PBMCs; the material itself was cDNA or gDNA.

V gave up 1 base and J gave up 11 bases; unmatched junction bases: 9. CDR1 and CDR2 (germline): LNHDA, SQIVND (reference sequence). The CDR3 is 14 amino acids. In the original workflow: Estimates of nucleated cell counts were drawn from the amplification of reference gene primers. Some clones are missing from TCRdb's copy, which holds only in-frame ones; the method was immunoSEQ multiplex PCR. From that table come the V and J calls and clone size; the DNA was used to work out D and trimming. The table lists approximately 230,000 clones, less than 90% of them singletons. This chain uses TRBV19 with TRBJ1-2, with 8 nucleotides matching TRBD1. Specimen: peripheral blood. The source of this sequence is a man between 25 and 39 years old with active or convalescent COVID-19. CDR3 DNA: TGTGCCAGTAGTATAGTCCAGGGGGCCCGCTTTTACACCTTC. It encodes CASSIVQGARFYTF.